A single sample is the source of the 17 T cell receptor beta chains below, sequenced in a study of vaccination and CD4 T cells after COVID-19. Oncomine TCR Beta short-read sequencing was applied to DNA from cultured CD4+ T cells. Via MiXCR, TCRdb re-called the PCR reads, giving one row per CDR3 protein. This repertoire shows 2,500 to 3,500 distinct CDR3 sequences, 45% to 50% found once; its top ten account for about 19%. Treatment in this sample: roughly 10-day PBMC culture with coronavirus spike peptide pools or control peptides (ViraFEST assay). Their antigen targets remain unknown. Sequencing input: CD4+ T cells from blood, cultured in vitro. The receptors originated from a human donor who had recovered from COVID-19.

The genes are TRBV20-1 and TRBJ1-5; unclear D gene. The germline V gene has CDR1 DFQATT and CDR2 SNEGSKA (reference sequence). The CDR3 has 11 residues. CDR3 DNA: TGCGGCTGCGGCCTATATCAGCCCCAGCATTTT. Its translation: CGCGLYQPQHF.

This clonotype is deemed large. The rearrangement joins TRBV6-1 to TRBJ2-7; no clear D. Germline CDR1 is MNHNS and CDR2 is SASEGT. V lost 7 bases to trimming and J lost 0 bases, with 16 bases between them. The CDR3 contains 15 residues. The DNA for the CDR3 is TGTGCCAGCATTAACGCAGGTTCGAGCTCCTACGAGCAGTACTTC. This gives the protein CASINAGSSSYEQYF.

V is TRBV10-1 and J is TRBJ1-1, with D uncertain. In germline, CDR1 is WNHNN, CDR2 SYGVQD (reference sequence). Trimming took off 11 bases at V and 2 bases at J, with 15 bases between the two ends. The CDR3 covers 13 residues. The CDR3 loop reads CAGPGKLNTEAFF. CDR3 in DNA: TGCGCCGGCCCGGGGAAGCTAAACACTGAAGCTTTCTTT.

The J gene is TRBJ2-3, the V gene TRBV15; no reliable D call. The germline V and J ends were trimmed by 0 bases and 4 bases, with 5 bases remaining between them. CDR1 is LNHNV and CDR2 is YYDKDF in the germline V gene (reference sequence). The CDR3 is 13 residues long. In nucleotides, the CDR3 is TGTGCCACCAGCAGAGATCTTGCAGATACGCAGTATTTT. Translated: CATSRDLADTQYF.

This clonotype was found a few times. The V gene is TRBV4-2, the J gene TRBJ2-4, with D hard to call. Trimming removed 1 base from V and 6 bases from J, with 7 bases in between. Germline V gene data show CDR1 as LGHNA and CDR2 as YNFKEQ. The CDR3 sequence is 13 residues long. CDR3 in amino acids: CASSQGNGNIQYF. The CDR3 DNA reads TGTGCCAGCAGCCAAGGTAACGGAAACATTCAGTACTTC.

CDR3 residues: CSVEWGRDTEAFF. Here the CDR3 DNA reads TGCAGCGTTGAATGGGGGAGGGACACTGAAGCTTTCTTT. The chain has TRBV29-1 and TRBJ1-1; TRBD1 is a possible D gene (5 bases). With 2 bases removed from V and 3 bases from J, the gap between germline ends came to 10 bases. CDR1 and CDR2 from the germline V gene are SQVTM and ANQGSEA. CDR3 size: 13 residues.

The chain recombines TRBV28 with TRBJ2-1; TRBD2 aligns across 10 bases. The CDR3 sequence is 15 residues long. J lost 4 bases, V lost 4 bases, and 4 bases had no gene match. Germline V gene lookup returns CDR1 MDHEN and CDR2 SYDVKM. DNA of the CDR3: TGTGCCAGCAGTTCCGGACTAGCGGAGTACAATGAGCAGTTCTTC. Translation: CASSSGLAEYNEQFF. The complete variable domain, with remaining parts taken from reference TRBV28 and TRBJ2-1, reads DVKVTQSSRYLVKRTGEKVFLECVQDMDHENMFWYRQDPGLGLRLIYFSYDVKMKEKGDIPEGYSVSREKKERFSLILESASTNQTSMYLCASSSGLAEYNEQFFGPGTRLTVL.

By share, this clonotype ranks as medium-sized. The chain is built from TRBV11-3 and TRBJ1-1; D is unresolved. The CDR3 has 14 amino acids. V lost 4 bases, J lost 1 base, and 10 bases lay in between. Germline V gene data show CDR1 as SGHNT and CDR2 as YENEEA. CDR3 DNA: TGTGCCAGCAGCTCTCCGACCGAGAACACTGAAGCTTTCTTT. As protein: CASSSPTENTEAFF.

The rearrangement joins TRBV30 to TRBJ1-2; a weak D match, TRBD1 (6 bases). The CDR3 has 15 residues. Germline values: CDR1 GTSNPN, CDR2 SVGIG (reference sequence). Trimming removed 0 bases at V and 4 bases at J, with 15 bases between. CDR3 amino acids: CAWSVRRGRGYGYTF. CDR3 bases: TGTGCCTGGAGTGTACGCAGGGGACGAGGCTATGGCTACACCTTC. Filled out from reference TRBV30 and TRBJ1-2, the complete variable domain reads SQTIHQWPATLVQPVGSPLSLECTVEGTSNPNLYWYRQAAGRGLQLLFYSVGIGQISSEVPQNLSASRPQDRQFILSSKKLLLSDSGFYLCAWSVRRGRGYGYTFGSGTRLTVV.

This rearrangement joins TRBV24-1 to TRBJ2-1; TRBD1 matches 9 bases. The CDR3 consists of 17 residues. Trimming cost V 3 bases and J 0 bases; bases outside gene matches: 5. The germline gives CDR1 KGHDR, CDR2 SFDVKD. The CDR3 protein is CATSDQGQGNSYNEQFF. CDR3 DNA: TGTGCCACCAGTGATCAGGGACAGGGAAACTCCTACAATGAGCAGTTCTTC.

In DNA, the CDR3 is TGTGCCAGCAGTCCTCGGGACTTATACACAGATACGCAGTATTTT. Translating gives CASSPRDLYTDTQYF. The J gene is TRBJ2-3, the V gene TRBV27, with D possibly matching TRBD2 (6 bases). V gave up 5 bases and J gave up 2 bases, with 14 bases separating them. CDR1 is MNHEY and CDR2 is SMNVEV in the germline V gene (reference sequence). The CDR3 has 15 residues.

The gene calls are TRBV12-3 or TRBV12-4 and TRBJ2-1; TRBD2 aligns across 7 bases. CDR3 size: 15 residues. With V trimmed by 4 bases and J by 4 bases, 7 bases remained unmatched. The CDR3 nucleotides are TGTGCCAGCAGTTCAGTAGCGGGTGGGTACAATGAGCAGTTCTTC. It specifies CASSSVAGGYNEQFF.

This rearrangement joins TRBV11-2 to TRBJ1-6; no firm D call. The CDR3 has 14 amino acids. Trimming cost V 5 bases and J 7 bases, with 12 bases left between them. Germline CDR1 and CDR2: SGHAT and FQNNGV. The DNA of the CDR3 is TGTGCCAGCAGCCAGAAGGCGGGGAATTCACCCCTCCACTTT. It translates to CASSQKAGNSPLHF.

The chain links TRBV7-3 to TRBJ2-1, with 12 positions matching TRBD2. CDR1 and CDR2 from the germline V gene are SGHTA and FQGTGA. The junction had 6 bases not matched to a gene; V was cut back by 4 bases and J by 8 bases. This CDR3 has 15 residues. The DNA for the CDR3 is TGTGCCAGCAGCTCGACTAGCGGGAGTTACCATGAGCAGTTCTTC. Translating gives CASSSTSGSYHEQFF.

The V and J genes are TRBV28 and TRBJ1-5, with 10 bases matching TRBD1. The CDR3 sequence is 15 residues long. Germline V gene sequence: CDR1 MDHEN, CDR2 SYDVKM. The ends lost 10 bases at V and 3 bases at J; junction bases unmatched: 9. CDR3 in amino acids: CATRWGQGTNQPQHF. In DNA form, the CDR3 reads TGTGCCACCAGGTGGGGACAGGGGACCAATCAGCCCCAGCATTTT. Full variable domain (rest looked up from reference TRBV28 and TRBJ1-5): DVKVTQSSRYLVKRTGEKVFLECVQDMDHENMFWYRQDPGLGLRLIYFSYDVKMKEKGDIPEGYSVSREKKERFSLILESASTNQTSMYLCATRWGQGTNQPQHFGDGTRLSIL.

By its share, this clonotype is large. The rearrangement joins TRBV11-2 to TRBJ2-7, with TRBD1 matching 10 bases. Trimming removed 4 bases from V and 4 bases from J; junction bases left unmatched: 10. In germline, CDR1 is SGHAT, CDR2 FQNNGV. This CDR3 spans 16 amino acids. Here the CDR3 DNA reads TGTGCCAGCAGCTACGACAGGGGGCGTTTAGTGTACGAGCAGTACTTC. Translation gives CASSYDRGRLVYEQYF.

The genes are TRBV20-1 and TRBJ1-2; D may be TRBD1 (5 bases). The CDR3 runs 13 residues. Germline V gene sequence: CDR1 DFQATT, CDR2 SNEGSKA (reference sequence). V lost 4 bases, J lost 4 bases, and 13 bases lay in between. The CDR3 spells CSANIEGIYGYTF. The CDR3 nucleotides are TGCAGTGCTAACATTGAGGGGATCTATGGCTACACCTTC.